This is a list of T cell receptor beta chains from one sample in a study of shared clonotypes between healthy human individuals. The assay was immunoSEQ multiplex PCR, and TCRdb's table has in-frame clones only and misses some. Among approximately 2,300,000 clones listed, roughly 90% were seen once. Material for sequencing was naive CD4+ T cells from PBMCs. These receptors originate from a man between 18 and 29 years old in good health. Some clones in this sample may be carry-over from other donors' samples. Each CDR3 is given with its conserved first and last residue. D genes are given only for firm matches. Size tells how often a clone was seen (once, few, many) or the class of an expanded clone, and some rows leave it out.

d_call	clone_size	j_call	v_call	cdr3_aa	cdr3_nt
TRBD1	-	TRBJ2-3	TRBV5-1	CASGFPGQGAPLQYF	TGCGCCAGCGGTTTCCCGGGACAGGGGGCCCCTCTGCAGTATTTT
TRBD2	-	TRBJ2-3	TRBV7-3	CASSLLAGTSTDTQYF	TGTGCCAGCAGCCTACTAGCGGGTACCAGCACAGATACGCAGTATTTT
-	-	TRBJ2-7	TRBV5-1	CASSFGLDAEAQYF	TGCGCCAGCAGCTTTGGCCTTGACGCTGAGGCGCAGTACTTC
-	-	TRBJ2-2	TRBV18	CASSVGSGPNTGELFF	TGTGCCAGCTCAGTAGGGAGCGGGCCTAACACCGGGGAGCTGTTTTTT
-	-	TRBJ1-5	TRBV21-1	CASSKFGTEYQPQHF	TGTGCCAGCAGCAAATTCGGGACGGAATATCAGCCCCAGCATTTT
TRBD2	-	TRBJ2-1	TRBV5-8	CASSPQRDRSYNEQFF	TGTGCCAGCAGCCCGCAGCGGGACCGCTCCTACAATGAGCAGTTCTTC
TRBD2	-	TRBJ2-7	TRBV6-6	CASSLTSGSGEQYF	TGTGCCAGCAGCCTGACTAGCGGGTCTGGCGAGCAGTACTTC
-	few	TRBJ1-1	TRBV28	CASSLEQLNTEAFF	TGTGCCAGCAGTTTAGAACAGTTGAACACTGAAGCTTTCTTT
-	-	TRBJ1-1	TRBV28	CASRPAGPTEAFF	TGTGCCAGCAGGCCCGCGGGCCCGACTGAAGCTTTCTTT
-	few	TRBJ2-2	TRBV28	CASSFSNTGELFF	TGTGCCAGCAGTTTTTCGAACACCGGGGAGCTGTTTTTT
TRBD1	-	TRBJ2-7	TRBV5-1	CASSGMGQTFYEQYF	TGCGCCAGCAGCGGTATGGGACAGACCTTCTACGAGCAGTACTTC
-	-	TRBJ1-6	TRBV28	CASSRAPRYSPLHF	TGTGCCAGCAGCCGTGCCCCCAGGTATTCACCCCTCCACTTT
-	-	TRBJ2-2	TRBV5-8	CASRYRTGSSGELFF	TGTGCCAGCCGCTACCGAACAGGGTCGTCCGGGGAGCTGTTTTTT
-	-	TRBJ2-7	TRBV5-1	CASSLEPAASGEQYF	TGCGCCAGCAGCTTGGAGCCGGCCGCGAGCGGGGAGCAGTACTTC
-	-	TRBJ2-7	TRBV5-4	CASSFPGGGLYEQYF	TGTGCCAGCAGCTTCCCTGGAGGGGGGCTCTACGAGCAGTACTTC
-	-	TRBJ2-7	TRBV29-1	CSVIPWGDGEQYF	TGCAGCGTGATTCCGTGGGGGGACGGCGAGCAGTACTTC
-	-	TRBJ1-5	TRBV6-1	CASSEAPRGQPQHF	TGTGCCAGCAGTGAAGCCCCTCGGGGACAGCCCCAGCATTTT
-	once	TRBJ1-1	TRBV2	CASSEAAQGMNTEAFF	TGTGCCAGCAGTGAAGCGGCCCAGGGGATGAACACTGAAGCTTTCTTT
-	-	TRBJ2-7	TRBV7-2	CASSFEAVYEQYF	TGTGCCAGCAGCTTCGAAGCGGTGTACGAGCAGTACTTC
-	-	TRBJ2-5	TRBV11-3	CASSLVQAQETQYF	TGTGCCAGCAGCTTAGTACAGGCCCAAGAGACCCAGTACTTC
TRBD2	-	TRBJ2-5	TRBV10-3	CAIRAGLAAQETQYF	TGTGCCATCAGAGCGGGACTAGCGGCCCAAGAGACCCAGTACTTC
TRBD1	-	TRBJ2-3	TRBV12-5	CASGPGQGKTDTQYF	TGTGCTAGTGGGCCTGGACAGGGGAAGACAGATACGCAGTATTTT
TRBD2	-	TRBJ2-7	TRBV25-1	CASSEPVLLAGGEQYF	TGTGCCAGCAGTGAACCGGTTTTGCTAGCGGGCGGCGAGCAGTACTTC
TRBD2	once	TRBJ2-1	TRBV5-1	CASSRAGGYNEQFF	TGCGCCAGCAGCCGAGCGGGAGGGTACAATGAGCAGTTCTTC
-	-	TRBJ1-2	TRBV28	CASSPSGRAFNYGYTF	TGTGCCAGCAGTCCGTCGGGAAGAGCCTTTAACTATGGCTACACCTTC
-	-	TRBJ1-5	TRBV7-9	CASSTSSQPQHF	TGTGCCAGCAGCACTAGTAGCCAGCCCCAGCATTTT
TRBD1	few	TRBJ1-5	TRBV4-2	CASSLGQVFQPQHF	TGTGCCAGCAGCCTAGGACAGGTCTTTCAGCCCCAGCATTTT
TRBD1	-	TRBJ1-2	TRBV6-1	CASSAPDRAYGYTF	TGTGCCAGCAGTGCCCCGGACAGGGCTTATGGCTACACCTTC
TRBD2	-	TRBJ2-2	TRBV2	CASSETRLAGGDTGELFF	TGTGCCAGCAGTGAAACCAGACTAGCGGGAGGGGACACCGGGGAGCTGTTTTTT
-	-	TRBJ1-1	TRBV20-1	CSARKNTEAFF	TGCAGTGCTAGGAAGAACACTGAAGCTTTCTTT
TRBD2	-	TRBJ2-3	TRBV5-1	CASSLGILAGYSTDTQYF	TGCGCCAGCAGCTTGGGTATTCTAGCGGGATATAGCACAGATACGCAGTATTTT
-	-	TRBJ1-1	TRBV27	CASRKGAGTEAFF	TGTGCCAGCAGGAAAGGAGCGGGTACTGAAGCTTTCTTT
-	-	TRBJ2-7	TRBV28	CASRRAPPYEQYF	TGTGCCAGCAGGCGGGCCCCTCCCTACGAGCAGTACTTC